These 27 T cell receptor beta chains share one sample of origin, sequenced in a study of T-cell memory formation after mild COVID-19. TCRdb re-called the 5' RACE reads with MiXCR, one entry per CDR3 protein. The repertoire consists of 90,000 to 130,000 distinct CDR3 sequences, with 18% occurring once and the leading ten covering about 6%. The sequencing input was PBMCs or a T cell subset sorted from them (not recorded which). The receptors were sampled from a man between 18 and 35 years old who had mild COVID-19 (a few samples of this study predate the infection). Cell type and time point are not known.

V gene TRBV19 combines with J gene TRBJ2-4, with TRBD1 as a possible D gene (5 bases). Germline V gene sequence: CDR1 LNHDA, CDR2 SQIVND (reference sequence). V lost 5 bases, J lost 0 bases, and 11 bases lay in between. The CDR3 spans 15 residues. The CDR3: CASSPRQLAKNIQYF. Written as DNA, the CDR3 is TGTGCCAGTAGTCCCAGACAGTTAGCCAAAAACATTCAGTACTTC.

With respect to this clonotype: A much larger clone lies one base from this, so it may be a read error. The chain recombines TRBV10-2 with TRBJ2-4; D might be TRBD2 (5 bases). The CDR3 runs to 17 residues. CDR1 and CDR2 from the germline V gene are WSHSY and SAAADI. V was cut by 5 bases and J by 0 bases, with 17 bases left in between. For the CDR3, the DNA is TGCGCCAGCAGTAAGAGCATCATAGGACTAGCCAAAAACATTCAGTACTTC. Residues: CASSKSIIGLAKNIQYF.

This rearrangement joins TRBV7-3 to TRBJ1-1, with D tentatively TRBD1 (5 bases). The CDR3 extends over 14 amino acids. Between the trimmed V and J ends, which lost 0 bases and 4 bases, there was a span of 9 bases. Germline CDR1 reads SGHTA; CDR2 reads FQGTGA. DNA for the CDR3: TGTGCCAGCAGCTTAACCCAGGGTTCCACTGAAGCTTTCTTT. It translates to CASSLTQGSTEAFF.

The CDR3 reads CASSLGLRGRINSPLHF. CDR3 nucleotide sequence: TGTGCCAGCAGCTTAGGCCTCAGGGGGCGGATTAATTCACCCCTCCACTTT. V gene TRBV7-6 combines with J gene TRBJ1-6; the match to TRBD1 covers 8 bases. The junction had 8 bases not matched to a gene; V was cut back by 1 base and J by 6 bases. The germline V gene has CDR1 SGHVS and CDR2 FNYEAQ. This CDR3 has 17 amino acids. The full variable domain, rest sourced from reference TRBV7-6 and TRBJ1-6, is GAGVSQSPRYKVTKRGQDVALRCDPISGHVSLYWYRQALGQGPEFLTYFNYEAQQDKSGLPNDRFSAERPEGSISTLTIQRTEQRDSAMYRCASSLGLRGRINSPLHFGNGTRLTVT.

This clonotype was counted only a few times. The chain has TRBV20-1 and TRBJ2-7; 7 positions agree with TRBD1. Germline V lookup: CDR1 DFQATT, CDR2 SNEGSKA (reference sequence). Losses at the gene ends were 2 bases for V and 5 bases for J; bases not matched to a gene: 9. This CDR3 has 14 residues. CDR3 protein: CSARTNRGWDEQYV. In DNA form, the CDR3 reads TGCAGTGCTAGAACCAACAGGGGATGGGACGAGCAGTACGTC.

This clonotype was counted a few times. The chain uses TRBV5-4 and TRBJ2-5; D is uncertain. The CDR3 contains 12 residues. The germline V and J ends were trimmed by 4 bases and 4 bases, with 8 bases remaining between them. CDR1 SGHNT and CDR2 YYREEE come from the germline V gene (reference sequence). CDR3 region: CASSLGSETQYF. The CDR3 DNA follows: TGTGCCAGCAGCCTGGGGTCAGAGACCCAGTACTTC.

This chain connects TRBV15 to TRBJ1-1, with 7 positions matching TRBD1. V dropped 3 bases and J dropped 0; count of bases not matched to a gene: 4. The CDR3 consists of 15 residues. The germline gives CDR1 LNHNV, CDR2 YYDKDF (reference sequence). CDR3 sequence (DNA): TGTGCCACCAGCAGGGACGGACAGGTGAACACTGAAGCTTTCTTT. Its translation: CATSRDGQVNTEAFF.

The gene calls are TRBV5-1 and TRBJ1-3; a weak D match, TRBD1 (6 bases). Germline CDR1 reads SGHRS; CDR2 reads YFSETQ. The V and J ends lost 0 bases and 2 bases respectively, with 9 bases between them. This CDR3 comprises 15 residues. The CDR3 spells CASSLEGEAGNTIYF. CDR3 nucleotide sequence: TGCGCCAGCAGCTTGGAGGGGGAGGCTGGAAACACCATATATTTT.

This clonotype was counted only a few times. The rearrangement links TRBV7-2 to TRBJ2-2; 9 nucleotides line up with TRBD2. Looked up from germline, CDR1 is SGHTA and CDR2 is FQGNSA. The V segment lost 5 bases and the J segment 6 bases; nucleotides outside the gene matches: 4. The CDR3 contains 14 residues. The DNA of the CDR3 is TGTGCCAGCAGCGCGGGACTAGCCTCCGGGGAGCTGTTTTTT. This translates into CASSAGLASGELFF.

In its sample, this clonotype was seen many times. This may come from a read error, since a much larger clone is one base off. The chain links TRBV7-9 to TRBJ2-5; D call uncertain. Germline V lookup: CDR1 SEHNR, CDR2 FQNEAQ (reference sequence). V lost 1 base and J lost 5, with 5 bases in between. The CDR3 extends over 12 amino acids. CDR3 amino acids: CASSLVGETQYF. The CDR3 region has the DNA TGTGCCAGCAGCTTAGTGGGGGAGACCCAGTACTTC. The variable domain in full, completed from reference TRBV7-9 and TRBJ2-5, reads DTGVSQNPRHKITKRGQNVTFRCDPISEHNRLYWYRQTLGQGPEFLTYFQNEAQLEKSRLLSDRFSAERPKGSFSTLEIQRTEQGDSAMYLCASSLVGETQYFGPGTRLLVL.

This clonotype was seen ten or more times. V usage is TRBV18 and J usage is TRBJ2-4; D is uncertain. V lost 3 bases, J lost 0 bases, and 6 bases lay in between. CDR3 length: 14 amino acids. Germline V gene data show CDR1 as KGHSH and CDR2 as LQKENI. The CDR3 loop is CASSPPEAKNIQYF. CDR3 nucleotides: TGTGCCAGCTCACCGCCAGAAGCCAAAAACATTCAGTACTTC.

This clonotype was seen only a few times. The chain uses TRBV11-2 and TRBJ2-1; perhaps D is TRBD1 or TRBD2 (5 bases each). Looked up from germline, CDR1 is SGHAT and CDR2 is FQNNGV. Trimming shortened V by 2 bases and J by 4 bases, and 12 bases separated the two germline ends. The CDR3 sequence is 15 residues long. CDR3 amino acids: CASSLIRGPYNEQFF. CDR3 DNA sequence: TGTGCCAGCAGCTTAATACGGGGACCATACAATGAGCAGTTCTTC.

This clonotype came up a few times. The chain joins TRBV29-1 to TRBJ2-3, with 9 nucleotides matching TRBD2. In germline, CDR1 is SQVTM, CDR2 ANQGSEA. V was clipped by 5 bases and J by 0 bases; unmatched bases: 12. There are 17 residues in the CDR3. The CDR3 spells CSVQRRGGSFSTDTQYF. CDR3 in DNA: TGCAGCGTTCAAAGGCGGGGGGGCTCCTTTAGCACAGATACGCAGTATTTT.

The V call is TRBV4-2, the J call TRBJ1-1; a possible D gene is TRBD1 (5 bases). Trimming pared 0 bases from V and 1 base from J, leaving 12 bases between. CDR1 is LGHNA, CDR2 YNFKEQ, per germline. The CDR3 has 16 residues. In DNA form, the CDR3 reads TGTGCCAGCAGCCAAGAAAGTGGGGGAGGGAACACTGAAGCTTTCTTT. Its protein product is CASSQESGGGNTEAFF.

The rearrangement uses TRBV6-6 and TRBJ2-7; 8 bases fit TRBD2. The length of the CDR3 is 13 residues. J lost 5 bases, V lost 6 bases, and 6 bases had no gene match. Germline-derived CDR1 and CDR2 are MNHNY and SVGAGI (reference sequence). The CDR3 DNA is TGTGCCAGCAGCTCCCAGCGGGGGCACGAGCAGTACGTC. Translated: CASSSQRGHEQYV.

This clonotype was seen more than once but under ten times. The gene calls are TRBV5-1 and TRBJ1-4; 7 positions agree with TRBD1. Losses at the gene ends were 4 bases for V and 5 bases for J; bases not matched to a gene: 11. Germline loops: CDR1 SGHRS, CDR2 YFSETQ. The CDR3 loop spans 16 amino acids. CDR3 residues: CASSLQEGGANEKLFF. DNA for the CDR3: TGCGCCAGCAGCCTTCAAGAAGGGGGCGCAAATGAAAAACTGTTTTTT.

This clonotype was counted between two and nine times. The chain carries TRBV6-1 and TRBJ2-7; a possible D gene is TRBD1 (5 bases). This CDR3 is 17 amino acids long. V was trimmed by 0 bases and J by 2 bases, leaving 17 bases between them. Germline V gene lookup returns CDR1 MNHNS and CDR2 SASEGT. CDR3 amino acids: CASSEAVGLRRAYEQYV. In DNA, the CDR3 is TGTGCCAGCAGTGAAGCAGTGGGGCTCCGACGAGCCTACGAGCAGTACGTC.

The rearrangement uses TRBV5-1 and TRBJ1-1; unclear D gene. CDR1 and CDR2 (germline): SGHRS, YFSETQ. The CDR3 contains 15 residues. V was trimmed by 4 bases and J by 1 base, leaving 14 bases between them. The CDR3 is CASSRGPPENTEAFF. The CDR3 DNA is TGCGCCAGCAGCCGTGGACCGCCAGAGAACACTGAAGCTTTCTTT. The full variable domain, in which reference TRBV5-1 and TRBJ1-1 provide the parts outside the CDR3, is KAGVTQTPRYLIKTRGQQVTLSCSPISGHRSVSWYQQTPGQGLQFLFEYFSETQRNKGNFPGRFSGRQFSNSRSEMNVSTLELGDSALYLCASSRGPPENTEAFFGQGTRLTVV.

This clonotype turned up a few times. This sequence joins TRBV10-3 and TRBJ2-6; 7 positions agree with TRBD1. Germline trimming cut 5 bases from V and 0 bases from J; bases unmatched to any gene: 1. Germline CDR1 is ENHRY and CDR2 is SYGVKD. The CDR3 extends over 15 amino acids. The CDR3 DNA reads TGTGCCATCAGTCACAGGGGCTCTGGGGCCAACGTCCTGACTTTC. Translated, it gives CAISHRGSGANVLTF.

This rearrangement joins TRBV25-1 to TRBJ1-2; no clear D gene. The germline gives CDR1 MGHDK, CDR2 SYGVNS. CDR3 length equals 13 residues. The V and J ends lost 5 bases and 0 bases respectively, with 7 bases between them. The DNA of the CDR3 is TGTGCCAGCAGTCCGATTTCTAACTATGGCTACACCTTC. This codes for CASSPISNYGYTF.

The chain is built from TRBV7-8 and TRBJ2-4; 8 nucleotides align to TRBD1. The germline V gene encodes CDR1 SGHVS and CDR2 FQNEAQ. The CDR3 is 19 amino acids. V trimming: 6 bases; J trimming: 1 base; junction bases outside the gene matches: 17. The CDR3 bases are TGTGCCAGCAGTCCGGGGCTACAGGGGGACACCTTGGCCAAAAACATTCAGTACTTC. It yields the protein CASSPGLQGDTLAKNIQYF.

The CDR3: CASSSLGGVETQYF. CDR3 DNA sequence: TGTGCCAGCAGCTCCCTAGGGGGCGTAGAGACCCAGTACTTC. The chain is built from TRBV7-9 and TRBJ2-5; 7 bases agree with TRBD1. V trimming: 4 bases; J trimming: 4 bases; junction bases outside the gene matches: 6. CDR1 and CDR2 from the germline V gene are SEHNR and FQNEAQ (reference sequence). The CDR3 sequence is 14 residues long. The variable domain in full, completed from reference TRBV7-9 and TRBJ2-5, reads DTGVSQNPRHKITKRGQNVTFRCDPISEHNRLYWYRQTLGQGPEFLTYFQNEAQLEKSRLLSDRFSAERPKGSFSTLEIQRTEQGDSAMYLCASSSLGGVETQYFGPGTRLLVL.

This chain joins TRBV5-1 and TRBJ2-1; the match to TRBD2 covers 7 bases. J gave up 0 bases and V 5 bases, and 2 bases lay outside the gene matches. Germline V gives CDR1 SGHRS, CDR2 YFSETQ. The CDR3 loop spans 14 amino acids. CDR3 residues: CASSGGDSYNEQFF. The DNA of the CDR3 is TGCGCCAGCAGTGGGGGGGACTCCTACAATGAGCAGTTCTTC.

The sample holds a few counts of this clonotype. V is TRBV20-1 and J is TRBJ1-1, with D unresolved. The CDR3 extends over 11 amino acids. The V end was cut by 0 bases, the J end by 9 bases, with 8 bases between. CDR1 and CDR2 from the germline V gene are DFQATT and SNEGSKA (reference sequence). The CDR3: CSARDVVKAFF. The DNA of the CDR3 is TGCAGTGCTAGAGATGTCGTAAAAGCTTTCTTT.

This clonotype was seen a few times. This rearrangement joins TRBV7-6 to TRBJ2-1; the match to TRBD2 covers 10 bases. The CDR3 contains 17 residues. Germline CDR1 and CDR2: SGHVS and FNYEAQ. Losses at the gene ends were 5 bases for V and 5 bases for J; bases not matched to a gene: 12. The CDR3 bases are TGTGCCAGCAGCCGATCTCCGACTAGCGGGCGGAACAATGAGCAGTTCTTC. The encoded protein is CASSRSPTSGRNNEQFF.

By proportion, this clonotype is medium-sized. This chain joins TRBV5-6 and TRBJ1-1, with D possibly being TRBD1 (5 bases). Germline CDR1 reads SGHDT; CDR2 reads YYEEEE. The CDR3 sequence is 16 residues long. Trimming took off 0 bases at V and 3 bases at J, with 15 bases between the two ends. DNA for the CDR3: TGTGCCAGCAGCTTGGTTCGGGGGACGACGCACACTGAAGCTTTCTTT. Translating gives CASSLVRGTTHTEAFF.

This chain connects TRBV7-8 to TRBJ1-5, with D perhaps matching TRBD1 (6 bases). Germline V lookup: CDR1 SGHVS, CDR2 FQNEAQ. This CDR3 has 18 residues. The V end was cut by 1 base, the J end by 6 bases, with 22 bases between. The CDR3, as DNA: TGTGCCAGCAGCTTAGAAGCCAGGGGTAACCGGGGGAGTCAGCCCCAGCATTTT. Its translation is CASSLEARGNRGSQPQHF. Based on the CDR3 plus reference TRBV7-8 and TRBJ1-5, the full variable domain is GAGVSQSPRYKVAKRGQDVALRCDPISGHVSLFWYQQALGQGPEFLTYFQNEAQLDKSGLPSDRFFAERPEGSVSTLKIQRTQQEDSAVYLCASSLEARGNRGSQPQHFGDGTRLSIL.